This T cell receptor (beta chain) was profiled in a study of blood T cells in healthy people across ages. About the study: There was about one barcoded beta molecule captured by template switching per two T cells.

Primers used in a second PCR of about 7 to 12 cycles were a sample-barcoded 5' primer and a J-beta primer mix. Each of the samples gave a minimum of 2.5 million paired-end reads that contained CDR3. One entry per CDR3 protein, called by TCRdb with MiXCR from the 5' RACE reads. Altogether over 1,300,000 distinct CDR3 sequences are present, approximately 59% being singletons, with the ten largest covering over 6.5%. Per germline, CDR1 DFQATT and CDR2 SNEGSKA (reference sequence). The germline V and J ends were trimmed by 3 bases and 7 bases, with 16 bases remaining between them. The CDR3 has 13 amino acids. This clonotype was counted many times.

Sample: blood. This sequence joins TRBV20-1 and TRBJ2-7, with unresolved D. The clonotype comes from a man between 18 and 35 years old in good health. The CDR3 here is CSARGQAEYEQYF. The DNA of the CDR3 is TGCAGTGCTAGGGGCCAGGCGGAGTATGAGCAGTACTTC.